This TCR beta chain appears in the sequencing data of a study of cytomegalovirus exposure and HLA in healthy donors (dated 2017 in TCRdb). Study-wide context: In an earlier analysis of fewer than 750 of the donors, approximately 300 Gb of sequence data and about 110 million unique TCR beta sequences from 180 million or so T cells were reported. Alongside the repertoire data, information on donor age, sex, ethnicity and CMV serostatus was compiled. HLA typing covered class I and class II loci at four-digit resolution. All discovery cohort repertoires had been generated on a single sequencing platform. An earlier analysis of fewer than 700 of the donors applied high-throughput TCR beta sequencing to assess whether each TCR beta V gene segment acted as functional or pseudogenic. The number of donors typed differed by locus, with about 620-630 for A, B, C, DRB1 and DQB1, around 500 for DQA1, 600 to 610 for DPA1, and 400 to 490 for DPB1. Genome-wide SNP genotypes for about 65% of the 666 donors were used in a later genetic analysis, which treated that subset as a discovery cohort. To study patterns of TCR occurrence, a later analysis re-analyzed previously published TCR beta repertoires from 500 to 850 donors and added high-resolution HLA genotyping. Using immunosequencing, the study profiled T cell repertoires from 666 subjects and related those repertoires to cytomegalovirus serostatus. Several DR-DQ haplotypes were treated as single units for association and clustering because of strong linkage in the cohort. To predict cytomegalovirus infection status, the study combined high-throughput TCR immunosequencing, statistical association of individual TCRs with disease status, and machine learning. In addition to the first cohort of around 670 subjects, a separate validation cohort of 130 or so different subjects was used. Approximately 330 gigabases of sequencing data and 75 million to 85 million unique TCR sequences made up an early release that covered 500 to 650 HLA-typed donors. On average, 235,054 unique TCR beta nucleotide sequences were sequenced per donor among some 420 genotyped donors of the cohort, with 15% to 20% of those sequences being non-productive. In the later analysis, no new phenotypic data were used to find candidate immune exposures; instead, reliance was placed on TCR beta sequences and their occurrence across donors. The study aimed to test whether cataloging public T cell receptors could reveal signatures of past pathogen exposure. Of the 350 to 450 genotyped donors, more than 75% were placed in the genetic ancestry cluster associated with self-reported Caucasian donors.

Of note for this clone: Its antigen remains unidentified.

V is pared back by 2 bases and J by 4 bases, with 11 bases lying between the germline termini. The CDR3 measures 14 amino acids from cysteine to phenylalanine. Only the CDR3 portion is preserved as DNA: 42 bases, with reading frame beginning at the first base. CDR1 is given as MDHEN and CDR2 as SYDVKM, both from the germline V gene. The cohort comprised 666 healthy bone marrow donors. All cohort members were sampled while nominally healthy, although unrecorded immune exposures were likely present. The donor was CMV seronegative and belonged to the group of over 350 seronegative cohort members. Each donor provided a peripheral blood sample, and peripheral blood mononuclear cells were used for TCR beta sequencing. Genomic DNA was extracted from the blood cell samples with the Qiagen DNeasy Blood Extraction Kit. Results the study describes overall, beyond this receptor: In a later analysis, several top co-occurrence clusters were reported to appear linked to parvovirus B19, influenza, CMV and Epstein-Barr virus. According to the authors, the approach could potentially be generalized to other disease states and immunological phenotypes. Linkage disequilibrium might explain the correlated functional status among segregating V segments, but an unknown experimental factor could not be excluded. In vitro tests confirmed that a few of the cytomegalovirus-associated TCR beta chains recognize cytomegalovirus antigens. Specific HLA alleles were associated with 15,000 to 20,000 TCR beta sequences at a false discovery rate of 0.05 in a later analysis. A later analysis found that most CMV-associated TCR beta chains appeared HLA-restricted, with HLA associations seemingly driven largely by CMV exposure. A later genetic analysis reported fewer N-insertions in productive TCRs among donors in an Asian-associated ancestry cluster than the roughly 650-donor mean. Some IMGT-functional V segments, including TRBV6-2 and TRBV6-3, could not be distinguished by the 87-base-pair reads and were therefore excluded. According to a later analysis, TCR association rates differed among HLA loci, with DRB1 alleles showing the most associated TCRs and HLA-C alleles showing the fewest. Roughly uniform sequencing depth across donors was assumed in presence/absence analyses, although this assumption may not hold. A further reported finding was that TCR beta sequences accurately predicted the HLA-A and HLA-B alleles for most subjects in the first cohort. The sequencing pipeline was judged likely to have produced a cluster of highly shared sequence variants as a technical artifact. Assigning TCR associations to individual alleles was difficult when HLA alleles, especially DR and DQ, strongly co-occurred. V-gene and J-gene trimming of TCR beta chains was associated with a missense DCLRE1C variant in a later genetic analysis, and the association was replicated in an independent cohort. While some public TCRs were present in many individuals, most TCR sequences turned up only very rarely across donors. Cytomegalovirus status was reported to be diagnosed by the classifier with high specificity and sensitivity in both the original and validation cohorts. About 17 rarely observed V segments, including chromosome 9 orphons, were excluded from the earlier analysis of several hundred of the donors because counts were too low. In a later analysis, HLA-associated TCR beta chains were found to be more clonally expanded and to have lower generation probabilities than equally common non-associated chains. Because HLA typing was unavailable for some donors at each locus, only the typed subset was used in association tests. In the study, some 160 TCR beta chains were listed as associated with cytomegalovirus. In an earlier analysis of 450 to 750 of the donors, most TCR beta V segments appeared in productive rearrangements about 87% or about 30% of the time, broadly matching IMGT annotations. Immune exposure information for the cohort was limited to CMV serostatus. Only TCR beta chains were sequenced in this cohort, and the absence of alpha or paired-chain data limited detectable features.

Libraries were made using the immunoSEQ multiplex PCR assay. For the multiplex PCR, a mixture combining 60 forward primers for TCR Vbeta segments and 13 reverse primers for TCR Jbeta segments was used. Amplification of the CDR3 region of rearranged TCR beta genes was performed with a multiplex PCR assay on genomic DNA. Amplified TCR beta libraries were sequenced as 87-base-pair reads on the Illumina HiSeq System. As for how the authors treated the data: In a later analysis, some 80 million unique TCR beta chains were counted across the approximately 620 repertoires, and approximately 11 million of these chains were shared by at least two donors. A nearest-neighbor algorithm error-corrected the raw reads and collapsed the reads into unique sequences, merging closely related sequences to remove PCR and sequencing errors. Alignment of CDR3 sequences to IMGT reference sequences was used to assign V, D and J gene segments. Each retained sequence needed at least a six-nucleotide match to both a V gene segment and a J gene segment. Rearrangements were classified as productive when the CDR3 lacked stop codons and remained in frame with V and J, and all other rearrangements were classified as non-productive. CDR3 was defined according to IMGT convention as the region running from the second conserved V-encoded cysteine to the conserved J-encoded phenylalanine. Sequences without an unambiguous match to a single V gene segment were excluded from the earlier analysis of a few hundred of the donors. An earlier analysis of almost 600 of the donors classified V segments as functional when productive rearrangements were above 56.7% and as segregating when the standard deviation between donors was above 5%. A statistical classification framework was built for diagnosing cytomegalovirus status from the catalog of TCR beta chain sequences. V and J gene assignment, in a later analysis, came from comparing TCR nucleotide sequences with IMGT/GENE-DB human TR gene sequences. The TCRdist pipeline was used in a later analysis to assign CDR3 sequences and most-parsimonious VDJ recombination scenarios. In a later analysis, every TCR beta chain was defined by the combination of its CDR3 amino acid sequence and its V-gene family, and reads without a unique V-gene family were dropped. In a later analysis, 500 to 650 highly shared, low-generation-probability nucleotide sequences were removed to address suspected cross-contamination and a sequencing artifact. A later analysis calculated a clonal expansion index for each public chain from normalized within-repertoire ranks of inferred template counts. In a later analysis, generation probabilities were computed using a VDJ recombination model fitted to out-of-frame rearrangements, and the results were checked against IGoR. Hypergeometric tests were used in a later analysis to score TCR-TCR, TCR-HLA and TCR-CMV co-occurrence, with a repertoire-size bias correction applied to the TCR pairs. A later analysis estimated false discovery rates by permuting HLA or CMV assignments 20 times. In a later analysis, co-occurring TCRs were grouped with DBSCAN, and TCRdist sequence similarity was added when clustering was performed within HLA-allele-positive subsets. Repertoires with fewer than 30,000 or more than 120,000 public chains were left out of co-occurrence clustering, as were a few repertoires with anomalous nucleotide sharing. Imported from immuneACCESS, the table was reduced by TCRdb to in-frame sequences with V and J called. These copies leave out some clones; in studies compared against another copy, an unresolved V gene accounts for under half, and the cause of the remainder is not known. For V, J and clone size, that table is used; D and trimming come from the DNA. The table for this sample lists approximately 82,000 clones. The top ten hold approximately 1.6% of the sample.

This clonotype originated in a woman aged 55-70 years in good health and CMV-seronegative. The rearranged chain carries TRBV28 and TRBJ1-2; no D segment can be confidently identified. Material: PBMCs. The DNA sequence is TGTGCCAGCAGTTTAATAAATCAGTCCTATGGCTACACCTTC. It codes for CASSLINQSYGYTF.